This TCR beta chain was obtained from a study of blood T cell repertoires in COVID-19. Germline V CDR1 and CDR2: SGHNT, YENEEA. V trimming: 5 bases; J trimming: 0 bases; junction bases outside the gene matches: 3. This CDR3 contains 14 residues. Clones were sequenced by immunoSEQ multiplex PCR, and TCRdb holds only the in-frame ones, with some missing. The sample records about 380,000 clones, approximately 87% being singletons. The sample was PBMCs or T cells enriched from blood (not recorded which). The TCR comes from a man aged 25-45 years who had recovered from COVID-19. The rearrangement joins TRBV11-3 to TRBJ2-5, with 7 bases fitting TRBD1. The CDR3 loop reads CASSRDSNQETQYF. In nucleotides, the CDR3 is TGTGCCAGCAGCAGGGACAGCAACCAAGAGACCCAGTACTTC.